The 17 T cell receptor beta chains given below trace back to one sample, sequenced in a study of CD8+ T cells in alopecia areata. Sequencing relied on a cDNA template that was reverse transcribed from extracted RNA. Profiling relied on immunoSEQ multiplex PCR, and the TCRdb table lists in-frame clones only, not all of them. The sample includes some 110,000 clones, none of them occurring once. Sequencing used lesional skin. These receptors were taken from a C3H/HeJ mouse with alopecia areata. For the strain, the MHC haplotype given is H2-k.

In its sample, this clone was seen many times. The gene names here belong to mouse. The read stops 4 residues short of the end of the CDR3; the missing end is completed from the germline J gene. The chain uses TRBV13-3 and TRBJ1-4, with TRBD1 identical over 9 bases. Germline CDR1 and CDR2: NNHDY and SYVADS. V was pared by 1 base and J by 6 bases, with 7 bases of the junction left unmatched. CDR3 length: 16 amino acids. The CDR3 bases that were read are TGTGCCAGCAGTGATTCCGGGACAGGGAACGACGAA. As protein: CASSDSGTGNDE. The entire CDR3 protein is CASSDSGTGNDERLFF.

Remarks on this clone: Gene names refer to mouse genes. Coverage ceases 4 residues before the CDR3 finishes, and the germline J gene fills in the end. The J gene is TRBJ2-1, the V gene TRBV29; 9 nucleotides match TRBD1. The CDR3 has 16 residues. With V trimmed by 5 bases and J by 4 bases, 9 bases remained unmatched. Germline CDR1 and CDR2: MSHET and SYDVDS. The sequenced CDR3 bases are TGTGCTAGCAGTCTCCCCGGGACAGGGTATTATGCT. Residues: CASSLPGTGYYA. The full CDR3 sequence reads CASSLPGTGYYAEQFF.

This clone has a count of ten or more. The protein here is the DNA translation, as the TCRdb protein differs from it at residue 12. Germline and genes here are mouse. The CDR3 end falls 3 residues outside the read, so it is completed with the germline J gene. The chain has TRBV13-3 and TRBJ1-6, with D maybe TRBD1 (6 bases). TRBJ1-6 is identified as an open reading frame with a role that is uncertain. In germline, CDR1 is NNHDY, CDR2 SYVADS. The ends were cut back, 4 bases at V and 0 bases at J, with 8 bases in the middle. This CDR3 has 15 residues. Here the CDR3 reads CASSQGFSYNSPLYF. The CDR3 DNA, read in part, is TGTGCCAGCAGTCAGGGGTTTTCCTATAATTCGCCC.

The table lists this clone with a few counts. Any gene name here is a mouse gene name. The read gets to within 4 residues of the CDR3 end, and the germline J gene fills in the rest. The gene calls are TRBV19 and TRBJ2-7, with 7 bases fitting TRBD1. This CDR3 comprises 16 residues. Germline V gene sequence: CDR1 FNHDT, CDR2 SITEND (reference sequence). The CDR3 loop reads CASSIEGWTGHYEQYF. The sequenced CDR3 bases are TGTGCCAGCAGTATTGAAGGTTGGACAGGCCATTAT.

The sample holds a few counts of this clone. Genes and germline come from the mouse. The sequenced fragment ends 4 residues before the CDR3 boundary, so the rest is inferred from the germline J gene. The chain recombines TRBV13-3 with TRBJ2-2; 13 positions match TRBD2. The CDR3 extends over 17 amino acids. CDR1 NNHDY and CDR2 SYVADS come from the germline V gene. The ends lost 2 bases at V and 3 bases at J; junction bases unmatched: 4. The CDR3 bases that were read are TGTGCCAGCAGTGAAGCGGGACTGGGGGGGGACACCGGG. It encodes CASSEAGLGGDTG. The entire CDR3 protein is CASSEAGLGGDTGQLYF. Complete variable domain (other parts from reference TRBV13-3 and TRBJ2-2): EAAVTQSPRSKVAVTGGKVTLSCHQTNNHDYMYWYRQDTGHGLRLIHYSYVADSTEKGDIPDGYKASRPSQENFSLILELASLSQTAVYFCASSEAGLGGDTGQLYFGEGSKLTVL.

This clone occurred a few times. Here the gene names and germline are mouse. The CDR3 end is not reached by the read, which stops 4 residues before it; the germline J gene fills it in. The rearrangement links TRBV1 to TRBJ2-3, with 14 bases identical to TRBD2. The ends lost 2 bases at V and 4 bases at J; junction bases unmatched: 2. This CDR3 spans 16 amino acids. CDR1 is NSQYPW, CDR2 LRSPGD, per germline (reference sequence). The CDR3: CTCSARDWGGSETLYF. Partial CDR3 DNA: TGCACCTGCAGTGCACGGGACTGGGGGGGCTCAGAA.

In its sample, this clone was seen a few times. Germline and genes here are mouse. The read comes to an end 4 residues before the CDR3 does, leaving the germline J gene to fill in the end. Other DNA sequences in this specimen translate into the identical CDR3. V gene TRBV13-3 combines with J gene TRBJ2-1, with TRBD2 as a possible D gene (7 bases). There are 14 residues in the CDR3. V shed 3 bases and J shed 5 bases, with 12 bases lying between them. Germline V gives CDR1 NNHDY, CDR2 SYVADS. The CDR3 reads CASSGRGGDAEQFF. The covered CDR3 bases are TGTGCCAGCAGTGGGAGGGGGGGGGATGCT.

With regard to this clone: At residue 12, the translated DNA and the protein in TCRdb do not agree; the protein given here is derived from the DNA. Gene names denote mouse genes. The CDR3 end is not reached by the read, which stops 3 residues before it; the germline J gene fills it in. The chain joins TRBV13-3 to TRBJ1-3, with D possibly matching TRBD1 (6 bases). V lost 5 bases and J 0 bases, leaving 12 bases between the germline ends. The CDR3 has 15 amino acids. Looked up from germline, CDR1 is NNHDY and CDR2 is SYVADS. The part of the CDR3 DNA that was read is TGTGCCAGCAGCGTTCAGGGGCCTTCTGGAAATACG. Its protein is CASSVQGPSGNT. The whole CDR3 protein reads CASSVQGPSGNTLYF.

Of note for this clone: Germline and genes: mouse. The sequenced fragment ends 4 residues before the CDR3 boundary, so the rest is inferred from the germline J gene. The chain links TRBV13-3 to TRBJ2-3, with 14 bases lining up with TRBD2. The V gene's germline CDR1 is NNHDY and CDR2 SYVADS. The V segment lost 7 bases and the J segment 2 bases; nucleotides outside the gene matches: 6. The CDR3 consists of 16 residues. CDR3 loop: CASSRDWGGDAETLYF. The sequenced CDR3 bases are TGTGCCAGCTCCCGGGACTGGGGGGGCGATGCAGAA.

As regards this clone: Gene names and germline match the mouse. CDR3 residues: CASTDRENERLFF. The DNA read from the CDR3 is TGTGCCAGCACCGACAGGGAGAACGAA. The chain employs TRBV13-3 and TRBJ1-4, with 7 bases fitting TRBD1. With the read ending 4 residues before the CDR3 end, the germline J gene is used to fill in that end. CDR1 and CDR2 from the germline V gene are NNHDY and SYVADS. With V trimmed by 6 bases and J by 5 bases, 4 bases remained unmatched. CDR3 length equals 13 residues. The full variable domain, rest sourced from reference TRBV13-3 and TRBJ1-4, is EAAVTQSPRSKVAVTGGKVTLSCHQTNNHDYMYWYRQDTGHGLRLIHYSYVADSTEKGDIPDGYKASRPSQENFSLILELASLSQTAVYFCASTDRENERLFFGHGTKLSVL.

A note on this clone: Gene and germline names: mouse. Coverage ceases 4 residues before the CDR3 finishes, and the germline J gene fills in the end. The chain uses TRBV1 and TRBJ2-5; a possible D gene is TRBD1 (6 bases). Germline lookup yields CDR1 NSQYPW and CDR2 LRSPGD (reference sequence). This CDR3 has 14 amino acids. CDR3 amino acids: CTCSADSGADTQYF. The CDR3 bases that were read are TGCACCTGCAGTGCAGATTCAGGGGCGGAC. Combining the CDR3 with reference TRBV1 and TRBJ2-5 gives the whole variable domain VTLLEQNPRWRLVPRGQAVNLRCILKNSQYPWMSWYQQDLQKQLQWLFTLRSPGDKEVKSLPGADYLATRVTDTELRLQVANMSQGRTLYCTCSADSGADTQYFGPGTRLLVL.

This clone was seen a few times. At residue 11, the TCRdb protein departs from the DNA translation, so the protein shown here was derived from the DNA itself. Gene names and germline refer to mouse. The read finishes 3 residues shy of the CDR3 end, and the germline J gene is used to complete it. The gene calls are TRBV13-3 and TRBJ1-3, with D perhaps TRBD1 (6 bases). The CDR3 has 14 residues. Germline V gene data show CDR1 as NNHDY and CDR2 as SYVADS. Trimming removed 8 bases at V and 0 bases at J, with 12 bases between. CDR3 DNA (partial): TGTGCCAGAGTGGACAGACCTTCTGGAAATACG. Amino acids: CARVDRPSGNT. The CDR3 reads in full as CARVDRPSGNTLYF.

This clone was seen more than once but under ten times. Gene names are the mouse ones. CDR3 sequence reads: CASSDASGVNYAEQFF. The part of the CDR3 DNA that was read is TGTGCCAGCAGTGATGCAAGTGGGGTTAACTATGCT. The chain uses TRBV13-1 and TRBJ2-1, with D possibly being TRBD2 (5 bases). The read ends 4 residues before the CDR3 terminus; that terminus is restored from the germline J gene. The germline V gene encodes CDR1 NSHNY and CDR2 SYGAGN. CDR3 size: 16 residues. Trimming pared 0 bases from V and 0 bases from J, leaving 10 bases between.

On this clone itself: Genes and germline are mouse. Read data end 4 residues before the CDR3 end; the end is taken from the germline J gene. V and J are TRBV13-2 and TRBJ2-1; TRBD2 agrees at 8 bases. Germline loops: CDR1 NNHNN, CDR2 SYGAGS (reference sequence). The V and J ends lost 0 bases and 4 bases, in that order; junction bases with no gene match: 6. The CDR3 contains 16 residues. The CDR3 reads CASGDVGGGAYAEQFF. The sequenced CDR3 bases are TGTGCCAGCGGTGATGTCGGGGGGGGCGCGTATGCT.

On this clone itself: Germline and genes here are mouse. The CDR3 extends 4 residues past the end of the read, so its final part is completed from the germline J gene. The V and J genes are TRBV1 and TRBJ1-4; TRBD1 matches at 9 bases. V gave up 2 bases and J gave up 5 bases; unmatched junction bases: 6. CDR1 is NSQYPW, CDR2 LRSPGD, per germline (reference sequence). The CDR3 totals 16 residues. The CDR3 is CTCSATPGQGNERLFF. The part of the CDR3 DNA that was read is TGCACCTGCAGTGCAACACCGGGACAGGGTAACGAA.

As to this clone: Genes and germline come from the mouse. Read sequence stops 4 residues before the CDR3 end, and the germline J gene provides the missing end. The chain employs TRBV13-3 and TRBJ2-5; TRBD2 agrees at 12 bases. Germline V gives CDR1 NNHDY, CDR2 SYVADS. The CDR3 runs 17 residues. With 5 bases clipped from V and 0 bases from J, the junction kept 7 bases outside the gene matches. CDR3 DNA, as far as it was read: TGTGCCAGCAGCACCCGGGACTGGGGGGTTAACCAAGAC. Protein product: CASSTRDWGVNQD. The entire CDR3 protein is CASSTRDWGVNQDTQYF.

Turning to this clone: Mouse names are used for the genes. Sequencing ends 4 residues short of the CDR3 end; the germline J gene provides the rest. V gene TRBV1 combines with J gene TRBJ2-1; a weak D match, TRBD2 (5 bases). This CDR3 is built from 14 residues. Germline V gene data show CDR1 as NSQYPW and CDR2 as LRSPGD (reference sequence). Partial CDR3 DNA: TGCACCTGCAGTGCAGATTGGGGAGGATCT. It is translated as CTCSADWGGS. The complete CDR3 protein is CTCSADWGGSEQFF.